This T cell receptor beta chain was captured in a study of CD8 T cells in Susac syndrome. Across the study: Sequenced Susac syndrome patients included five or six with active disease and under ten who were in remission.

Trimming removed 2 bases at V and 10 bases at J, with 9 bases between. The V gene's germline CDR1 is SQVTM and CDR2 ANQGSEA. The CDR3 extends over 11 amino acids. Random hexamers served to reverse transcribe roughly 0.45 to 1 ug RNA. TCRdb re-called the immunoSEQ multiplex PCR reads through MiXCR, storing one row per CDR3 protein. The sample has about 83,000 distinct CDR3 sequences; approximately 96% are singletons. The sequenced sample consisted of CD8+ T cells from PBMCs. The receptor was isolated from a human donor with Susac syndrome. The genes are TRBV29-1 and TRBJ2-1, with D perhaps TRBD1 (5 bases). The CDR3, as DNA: TGCAGCGTTGAAAGAAGGGGAGAGCAGTTCTTC. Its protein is CSVERRGEQFF.